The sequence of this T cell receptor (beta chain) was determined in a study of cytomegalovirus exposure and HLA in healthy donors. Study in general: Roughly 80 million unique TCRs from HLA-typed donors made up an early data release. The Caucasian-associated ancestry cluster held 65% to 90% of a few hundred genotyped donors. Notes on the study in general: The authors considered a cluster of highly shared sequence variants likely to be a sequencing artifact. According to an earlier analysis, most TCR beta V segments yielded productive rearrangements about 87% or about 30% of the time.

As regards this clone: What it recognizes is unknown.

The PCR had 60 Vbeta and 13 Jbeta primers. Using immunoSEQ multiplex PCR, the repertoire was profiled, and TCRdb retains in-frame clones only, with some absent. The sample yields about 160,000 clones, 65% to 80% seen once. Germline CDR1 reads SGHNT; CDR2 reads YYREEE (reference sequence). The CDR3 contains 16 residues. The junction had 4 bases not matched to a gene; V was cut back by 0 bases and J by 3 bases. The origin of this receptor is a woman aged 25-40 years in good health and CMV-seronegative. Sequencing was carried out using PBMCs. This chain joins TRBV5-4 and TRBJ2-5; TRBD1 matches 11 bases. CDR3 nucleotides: TGTGCCAGCAGCTTGGCCTCGGGACAGGGGGAAGAGACCCAGTACTTC. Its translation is CASSLASGQGEETQYF. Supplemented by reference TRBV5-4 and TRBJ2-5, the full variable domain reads ETGVTQSPTHLIKTRGQQVTLRCSSQSGHNTVSWYQQALGQGPQFIFQYYREEENGRGNFPPRFSGLQFPNYSSELNVNALELDDSALYLCASSLASGQGEETQYFGPGTRLLVL.